Listed below are T cell receptor beta chains from one sample, sequenced in a study of graft-versus-host responses after intestinal transplantation. These receptors' antigens are unknown. The assay was immunoSEQ multiplex PCR, and TCRdb's table has in-frame clones only and misses some. The sample includes tens of thousands of clones, 94% of them seen just once. The sequencing used unstimulated CD4+ T cells sorted from spleen or lymph node cells, collected before transplant. These receptors were collected from a human donor who was the organ donor for an intestinal transplant. Both conserved end residues are part of each CDR3. The order of the fields is J gene, clone size, D gene, V gene, CDR3 DNA, CDR3 protein. D genes are given only for firm matches. Clone sizes are given selectively: once, few, many, or a class where the clone is expanded.

TRBJ1-1 . TRBD1 TRBV19 TGTGCCAGTAGGGGACAGCTGAACACTGAAGCTTTCTTT CASRGQLNTEAFF
TRBJ2-7 . TRBD1 TRBV25-1 TGTGCCAGCAGTGAGTATCCTGGGACAGGGTCTTATATCGAGCAGTACTTC CASSEYPGTGSYIEQYF
TRBJ2-7 . . TRBV7-2 TGTGCCAGCAGCTTAGCTCCAGGGGTGCCCCCCTACGAGCAGTACTTC CASSLAPGVPPYEQYF
TRBJ1-1 once TRBD1 TRBV11-3 TGTGCCAGCAGCTTCCCGACAGGGAAGAAGAACACTGAAGCTTTCTTT CASSFPTGKKNTEAFF
TRBJ2-5 . TRBD2 TRBV4-1 TGCGCCAGCAGTGAGTTGCGGGGGGGACGGGAGACCCAGTACTTC CASSELRGGRETQYF
TRBJ1-1 . . TRBV5-4 TGTGCCAGCAGCCCTGGACAGAAGAACACTGAAGCTTTCTTT CASSPGQKNTEAFF
TRBJ1-6 . . TRBV30 TGTGCCTGGGCAGCCTTAAATTCACCCCTCCACTTT CAWAALNSPLHF
TRBJ2-3 . . TRBV14 TGTGCCAGCAGCCCGAGCACAGATACGCAGTATTTT CASSPSTDTQYF
TRBJ1-6 once . TRBV5-1 TGCGCCAGCAGCCCCCAGCCGACACCCTCCCAATCAGCCCCACCCCTCCACTTT CASSPQPTPSQSAPPLHF
TRBJ1-4 . . TRBV5-1 TGCGCCAGCAGCTTGGATAGTCGGGATACGGATAGAGCAACTAATGAAAAACTGTTTTTT CASSLDSRDTDRATNEKLFF
TRBJ2-2 . TRBD2 TRBV4-2 TGTGCCAGCAGCCAAGATGGGGGGGTCACCGGGGAGCTGTTTTTT CASSQDGGVTGELFF
TRBJ1-2 . TRBD1 TRBV5-1 TGCGCCAGCAGCTTGGGGGGACAGTTCCTCTATGGCTACACCTTC CASSLGGQFLYGYTF
TRBJ1-6 . . TRBV7-2 TGTGCCAGCAGCTTATACGGGGTATCTTCACCCCTCCACTTT CASSLYGVSSPLHF
TRBJ1-2 . . TRBV7-9 TGTGCCAGCAGCCCTCTCTACCCCGAAGGGGGCTACACCTTC CASSPLYPEGGYTF
TRBJ2-7 . TRBD1 TRBV11-1 TGTGCCAGCAGCTTAGACAGGGGAGTGCACGAGCAGTACTTC CASSLDRGVHEQYF
TRBJ2-5 . TRBD2 TRBV30 TGTGCCTGGAACCCCGGACTAGCGGGGGGACAAGAGACCCAGTACTTC CAWNPGLAGGQETQYF
TRBJ1-5 . TRBD1 TRBV4-2 TGTGCCAGCAGCCAAGAAGGGGGACAGGGTCAGCCCCAGCATTTT CASSQEGGQGQPQHF
TRBJ2-2 . . TRBV19 TGTGCCAGTGGCGAGGACACCGGGGAGCTGTTTTTT CASGEDTGELFF
TRBJ1-2 . . TRBV4-2 TGTGCCAGCAGCCTAAGGGACCACAGAGAGAACTATGGCTACACCTTC CASSLRDHRENYGYTF
TRBJ2-6 . TRBD1 TRBV7-3 TGTGCCAGCAGCCCGACAGGGGGCACTGGGGCCAACGTCCTGACTTTC CASSPTGGTGANVLTF
TRBJ2-1 . TRBD1 TRBV7-3 TGTGCCAGCAGCTTAATGGGACAGGGGGCGAATGAGCAGTTCTTC CASSLMGQGANEQFF